The clone carrying this T cell receptor beta chain was counted between two and nine times. Its target is not known. Germline CDR1 reads PRHDT; CDR2 reads FYEKMQ (reference sequence). V was clipped by 4 bases and J by 0 bases; unmatched bases: 9. There are 16 residues in the CDR3. This PCR relied on a set of 60 Vbeta primers and 13 Jbeta primers. Data came from immunoSEQ multiplex PCR; TCRdb stores just in-frame clones and leaves some out. This table holds about 130,000 clones, about 80% found once. The data belong to a study of cytomegalovirus exposure and HLA in healthy donors. On the study more broadly: Assignment to the Caucasian-associated ancestry cluster applied to approximately 79% of the approximately 380 genotyped donors. General study findings and limits: The presence/absence work took it that sequencing depth was about the same across donors.

V usage is TRBV13 and J usage is TRBJ2-7; 7 positions match TRBD1. This receptor was obtained from a man between 50 and 59 years old in good health and CMV-seronegative. The sample comprised PBMCs. DNA of the CDR3: TGTGCCAGCAGCTCCCTCAAGGACAGGAACTCCTACGAGCAGTACTTC. This translates into CASSSLKDRNSYEQYF.